The 6 T cell receptor beta chains presented below share a single source sample, sequenced in a study of T cells in Graves' hyperthyroidism and ophthalmopathy. Amplified regions were TCR beta CDR3 sequences from RNA transcripts. TCR CDR3 underwent first-round RT-PCR with the HTBI primer set. MiXCR, applied by TCRdb to the multiplex PCR reads, yields one record per CDR3 protein. In the table there are under 300,000 distinct CDR3 sequences, roughly 15% of which are singletons. Source material: blood. The receptors shown here come from a woman between 35 and 50 years old with Graves' hyperthyroidism that later progressed to Graves' ophthalmopathy.

The table lists this clonotype with many counts. The chain couples TRBV7-8 to TRBJ1-6, with TRBD1 matching 7 bases. Germline V lookup: CDR1 SGHVS, CDR2 FQNEAQ. This CDR3 region has 16 residues. Trimming took 4 bases from V and 3 from J; bases not matched to a gene: 6. CDR3 loop: CASSYIQGIYNSPLHF. The CDR3 DNA reads TGTGCCAGCAGCTATATACAGGGGATCTATAATTCACCCCTCCACTTT.

Remarks on this clonotype: A read error may be the cause here, since a much bigger clone is one base away. This chain links TRBV15 with TRBJ1-1; no reliable D call. The CDR3 has 13 residues. Germline V CDR1 and CDR2: LNHNV, YYDKDF (reference sequence). The DNA for the CDR3 is TGTACCACCAGCAGAGATAGAACCGTTGAAGCTTTCTTT. Protein sequence: CTTSRDRTVEAFF.

This clonotype was seen many times. This chain uses TRBV5-6 with TRBJ2-3, with 8 bases aligning to TRBD1. The germline V gene encodes CDR1 SGHDT and CDR2 YYEEEE. V shed 3 bases and J 2 bases; nucleotides not matched to a gene: 2. This CDR3 contains 14 residues. In DNA, the CDR3 is TGTGCCAGCAGCTGGACAGGGCCCACAGATACGCAGTATTTT. Its translation: CASSWTGPTDTQYF. The whole variable domain, filled in from reference TRBV5-6 and TRBJ2-3, reads DAGVTQSPTHLIKTRGQQVTLRCSPKSGHDTVSWYQQALGQGPQFIFQYYEEEERQRGNFPDRFSGHQFPNYSSELNVNALLLGDSALYLCASSWTGPTDTQYFGPGTRLTVL.

This clonotype was found many times. CDR3 DNA sequence: TGTGCCAGCTCACTCACAGGGTACCCTGAAGCTTTCTTT. It translates to CASSLTGYPEAFF. The chain is built from TRBV18 and TRBJ1-1, with D possibly TRBD1 on 6 matching bases. The CDR3 is 13 residues long. The germline CDR1 and CDR2 sequences are KGHSH and LQKENI. Trimming took off 4 bases at V and 6 bases at J, with 12 bases between the two ends.

This clonotype was counted a few times. The rearrangement joins TRBV6-2 or TRBV6-3 to TRBJ1-6; 8 positions match TRBD1. V lost 10 bases and J lost 7; bases outside the gene matches: 6. Germline lookup yields CDR1 MNHEY and CDR2 SVGEGT. The CDR3 loop spans 13 amino acids. The CDR3 loop is CAILGQGNSPLHF. The CDR3 nucleotides are TGTGCCATCCTCGGACAGGGCAATTCACCCCTCCACTTT.

This clonotype was detected ten times or more. J is TRBJ2-2 and V is TRBV12-3 or TRBV12-4; TRBD2 matches at 12 bases. V lost 2 bases and J lost 10; bases outside the gene matches: 8. This CDR3 spans 16 amino acids. The CDR3 sequence: CASSLRLAGDRKELFF. CDR3 nucleotides: TGTGCCAGCAGTTTAAGACTAGCGGGGGACCGAAAGGAGCTGTTTTTT.